This entry is about one T cell receptor beta chain. Antigen: not known. Some clones are missing from TCRdb's copy, which holds only in-frame ones; the method was immunoSEQ multiplex PCR. The sample records 65,000 to 95,000 clones, 80% to 90% being singletons. No culture step preceded sequencing of the ex vivo isolated memory T cells. The sample belongs to a study of CD4 T cell repertoires in COVID-19. About the research overall: CFSE-low cells expanded roughly nine days with IL-2, then restimulated with other coronavirus spikes. Points from the study as a whole: Two or all three memory subsets shared several highly expanded SARS-CoV-2-reactive clonotypes. Between about 6 and 27% of SARS-CoV-2 clonotypes also appeared in SARS-CoV and/or HKU1 spike cultures.

The V and J ends lost 8 bases and 6 bases, in that order; junction bases with no gene match: 9. The CDR3 has 14 amino acids. From germline, CDR1 is MNHNY and CDR2 SVGAGI (reference sequence). This sequence was found in a human donor who had COVID-19. This chain links TRBV6-6 with TRBJ2-1; TRBD1 agrees at 8 bases. The sample consisted of CD4+ T cells from peripheral blood, taken after recovery from COVID-19. The CDR3 loop reads CASGETGVSNEQFF. In DNA, the CDR3 is TGTGCCAGCGGTGAGACAGGGGTTAGCAATGAGCAGTTCTTC.